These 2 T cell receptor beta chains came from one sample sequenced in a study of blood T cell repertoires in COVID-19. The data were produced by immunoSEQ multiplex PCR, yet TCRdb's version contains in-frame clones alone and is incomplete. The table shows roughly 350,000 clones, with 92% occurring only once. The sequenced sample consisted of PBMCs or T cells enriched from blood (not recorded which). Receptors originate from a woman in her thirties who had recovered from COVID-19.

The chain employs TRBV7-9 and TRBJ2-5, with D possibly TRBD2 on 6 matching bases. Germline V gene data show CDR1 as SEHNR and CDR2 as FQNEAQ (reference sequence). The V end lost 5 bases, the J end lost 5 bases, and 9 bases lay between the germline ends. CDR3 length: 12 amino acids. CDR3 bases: TGTGCCAGCAGCCCCGCGGGGGAGACCCAGTACTTC. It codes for CASSPAGETQYF. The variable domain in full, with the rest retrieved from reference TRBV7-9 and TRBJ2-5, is DTGVSQNPRHKITKRGQNVTFRCDPISEHNRLYWYRQTLGQGPEFLTYFQNEAQLEKSRLLSDRFSAERPKGSFSTLEIQRTEQGDSAMYLCASSPAGETQYFGPGTRLLVL.

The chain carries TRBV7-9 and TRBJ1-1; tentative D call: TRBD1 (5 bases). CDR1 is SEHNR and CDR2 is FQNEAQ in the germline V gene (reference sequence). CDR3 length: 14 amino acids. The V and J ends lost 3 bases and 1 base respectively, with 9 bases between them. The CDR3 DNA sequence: TGTGCCAGCAGCTTTAACCAGGGGAACACTGAAGCTTTCTTT. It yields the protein CASSFNQGNTEAFF.